The clone carrying this T cell receptor (beta chain) occurred many times. The sample is drawn from a study of regulatory T cells in long-lasting Graves disease. The CDR3 totals 14 residues. The J segment lost 2 bases and the V segment lost 1 base, leaving 2 bases of the junction unmatched. CDR1 SGHAT and CDR2 FQNNGV come from the germline V gene. Described time point: newly diagnosed GD, antithyroid drugs for less than 3 months. RNA from PBMCs was the source of the TCR library. Arm-PCR with iRepertoire HTBI primers amplified the CDR3 regions for these TCR beta libraries. TCRdb processed the multiplex PCR reads anew with MiXCR; each CDR3 protein has one entry. The profile shows 450,000 to 600,000 distinct CDR3 sequences, about a sixth of them singletons. These same records also appear under a second study, on T cells in Graves' hyperthyroidism and ophthalmopathy.

The origin of this receptor is a middle-aged man with Graves disease. The genes are TRBV11-2 and TRBJ2-7, with TRBD2 matching 7 bases. This specimen was peripheral blood mononuclear cells (PBMCs), taken at new diagnosis, from a patient treated with antithyroid drugs. This CDR3 is CASSLGGGPYEQYF. The CDR3 bases are TGTGCCAGCAGCTTAGGGGGAGGGCCCTACGAGCAGTACTTC.